The clone carrying this TCR beta chain showed up many times. Its antigen is still unknown. In the original processing: The study's classifier, a distant-metastasis tool for papillary thyroid cancer, was built using CDR3 differences across clinicopathological groups. TCRdb re-analyzed the PCR reads using MiXCR. The authors' filters were not applied to this entry. This sample has about 31,000 clones, with 15% to 20% found just once. Between the trimmed V and J ends, which lost 5 bases and 7 bases, there was a span of 15 bases. Germline V gene lookup returns CDR1 SGHRS and CDR2 YFSETQ. This CDR3 spans 13 amino acids. The entry originates in a study of metastatic and nonmetastatic thyroid tumors. Study-level information: A comparison of repertoires was made across blood and tumor or nodule tissue from malignant and benign thyroid patients.

Thyroid surgery had not been preceded by any treatment in any patient. Study results and limitations: The study reportedly found significantly higher TCR beta diversity in malignant thyroid tumors than benign nodules, in blood and tumor.

The sample taken for sequencing was blood. This sequence joins TRBV5-1 and TRBJ1-1; weak D call: TRBD1 (5 bases). The clonotype was recovered from a female donor with papillary thyroid cancer or a benign thyroid nodule (not recorded which). Some clones in this sample may be carry-over from other donors' samples. DNA of the CDR3: TGCGCCAGCAGAGGACAAGGCCCCAGTGAAGCTTTCTTT. Translating it yields CASRGQGPSEAFF.